These 11 T cell receptor beta chains were sequenced from one sample in a study of CD8 T cells in ankylosing spondylitis (dated by TCRdb to about 2017). Receptors were amplified or captured by 5' RACE. TCRdb lists the instrument as Illumina HiSeq 2500. TCRdb itself trimmed the public reads at Q25 with fastp, ran MiXCR and retained productive beta chains. Duplicate CDR3 protein sequences are folded into a single record with the most common DNA and genes. This sample gives a few hundred thousand distinct CDR3 sequences in total; approximately 20% of them show up just once. The ten top clones hold roughly 14% of the sample. Sequences were obtained from blood, either unsorted or a sorted T cell fraction (not recorded which). These receptors all stem from a male donor with ankylosing spondylitis or in good health (not recorded which).

Ten or more counts support this clonotype. The DNA of the CDR3 is TGTGCCAGCAGCCCCTTGGACAGCTACGAGCAGTACTTC. Its protein is CASSPLDSYEQYF. The V and J genes are TRBV27 and TRBJ2-7, with a weak D call TRBD1 (6 bases). Germline V gene lookup returns CDR1 MNHEY and CDR2 SMNVEV (reference sequence). This CDR3 contains 13 residues. Trimming stripped 6 bases from V and 3 bases from J, with 12 bases between.

This clonotype was found a few times. This rearrangement joins TRBV4-1 to TRBJ2-5; 7 bases match TRBD1. The germline V gene encodes CDR1 MGHRA and CDR2 YSYEKL. The V and J ends lost 1 base and 5 bases, in that order; junction bases with no gene match: 7. There are 15 residues in the CDR3. CDR3 nucleotides: TGCGCCAGCAGCCAAGGTCAGGGGGTCCTCGAGACCCAGTACTTC. This sequence encodes CASSQGQGVLETQYF.

This clonotype was found a few times. The chain employs TRBV11-2 and TRBJ2-5; weak D call: TRBD2 (7 bases). This CDR3 region has 17 residues. Germline assignment: CDR1 SGHAT and CDR2 FQNNGV. Trimming shortened V by 5 bases and J by 1 base, and 20 bases separated the two germline ends. DNA for the CDR3: TGTGCCAGCAGCCTCCTATGGGGGGGGGCATTCCAAGAGACCCAGTACTTC. Its protein is CASSLLWGGAFQETQYF.

This clonotype was seen a handful of times. The chain carries TRBV28 and TRBJ2-2; D is perhaps TRBD1 (6 bases). V shed 6 bases and J shed 5 bases, with 19 bases lying between them. The CDR3 totals 16 residues. Germline V gene data show CDR1 as MDHEN and CDR2 as SYDVKM. DNA of the CDR3: TGTGCCAGCAGCCCTCCTGTGAGACAGGCAACCGGGGAGCTGTTTTTT. It translates to CASSPPVRQATGELFF.

This clonotype has more than one count but fewer than ten. The chain combines TRBV29-1 with TRBJ1-2; D perhaps matches TRBD1 (5 bases). Germline CDR1 and CDR2: SQVTM and ANQGSEA. The V and J ends lost 6 bases and 1 base respectively, with 9 bases between them. This CDR3 region has 12 residues. The CDR3 reads CSVLTVNYGYTF. The CDR3, as DNA: TGCAGCGTCTTGACAGTTAACTATGGCTACACCTTC. The full variable domain, its missing parts supplied by reference TRBV29-1 and TRBJ1-2, is SAVISQKPSRDICQRGTSLTIQCQVDSQVTMMFWYRQQPGQSLTLIATANQGSEATYESGFVIDKFPISRPNLTFSTLTVSNMSPEDSSIYLCSVLTVNYGYTFGSGTRLTVV.

This chain connects TRBV27 to TRBJ2-3; D is perhaps TRBD1 or TRBD2 (6 bases each). This CDR3 spans 13 amino acids. V was trimmed by 6 bases and J by 5 bases, leaving 12 bases between them. Germline assignment: CDR1 MNHEY and CDR2 SMNVEV (reference sequence). CDR3 loop: CASRTGAEDTQYF. As DNA, the CDR3 is TGTGCCAGCAGAACGGGGGCAGAAGATACGCAGTATTTT.

This clonotype was counted a few times. The chain combines TRBV24-1 with TRBJ2-1; 7 bases agree with TRBD1. The CDR3 totals 12 residues. J gave up 12 bases and V 5 bases, and 6 bases lay outside the gene matches. Germline loops: CDR1 KGHDR, CDR2 SFDVKD. The CDR3: CATSAGSGGQFF. For the CDR3, the DNA is TGTGCCACCAGTGCCGGATCAGGGGGGCAGTTCTTC.

The CDR3, as DNA: TGTGCCAGCAGTAATCTTCCGGGACAGGGGGGATTTGAGCAGTTCTTC. Its translation: CASSNLPGQGGFEQFF. V usage is TRBV6-2 or TRBV6-3 and J usage is TRBJ2-1, with 11 nucleotides matching TRBD1. V was clipped by 5 bases and J by 9 bases; unmatched bases: 12. The V gene's germline CDR1 is MNHEY and CDR2 SVGEGT. The CDR3 totals 16 residues.

The rearrangement joins TRBV11-3 to TRBJ2-2; D is uncertain. The length of the CDR3 is 15 residues. Germline CDR1 SGHNT, CDR2 YENEEA. Trimming removed 1 base at V and 2 bases at J, with 8 bases between. CDR3 bases: TGTGCCAGCAGCTTAGTGATCGGAAACACCGGGGAGCTGTTTTTT. Its translation is CASSLVIGNTGELFF. The full variable domain, its missing parts supplied by reference TRBV11-3 and TRBJ2-2, is EAGVVQSPRYKIIEKKQPVAFWCNPISGHNTLYWYLQNLGQGPELLIRYENEEAVDDSQLPKDRFSAERLKGVDSTLKIQPAELGDSAVYLCASSLVIGNTGELFFGEGSRLTVL.

The chain recombines TRBV7-9 with TRBJ2-5; TRBD1 might be the D (6 bases). Trimming stripped 11 bases from V and 1 base from J, with 14 bases between. The V gene's germline CDR1 is SEHNR and CDR2 FQNEAQ (reference sequence). The CDR3 is 13 amino acids. The CDR3 reads CASGQKLQETQYF. The CDR3 nucleotides read TGTGCCTCCGGACAGAAACTCCAAGAGACCCAGTACTTC.

The rearrangement links TRBV11-2 to TRBJ2-5, with 7 nucleotides matching TRBD1. The ends lost 5 bases at V and 3 bases at J; junction bases unmatched: 12. The CDR3 sequence is 16 residues long. CDR1 and CDR2 (germline): SGHAT, FQNNGV. CDR3 nucleotide sequence: TGTGCCAGCAGCCCCGGAAGACAGGGCGATGAAGAGACCCAGTACTTC. This sequence encodes CASSPGRQGDEETQYF.